This TCR beta chain appears in the sequencing data of a study of blood T cell repertoires in COVID-19. As for the study in general: COVID-19 samples from acute and convalescent phases originated in the United States, Italy and Spain. PBMCs, B-cell-depleted T cells, or T cells provided the cDNA or gDNA that made up the material.

This CDR3 is built from 15 residues. Trimming shortened V by 0 bases and J by 4 bases, and 11 bases separated the two germline ends. The germline gives CDR1 SGDLS, CDR2 YYNGEE. Original handling: Reference gene primer amplification gave nucleated cell count estimates. The protocol was immunoSEQ multiplex PCR, while the TCRdb copy is restricted to in-frame clones and leaves out a portion. V and J calls and clone size come straight from that table; D and trimming were deduced from the DNA. Of 150,000 to 200,000 clones in the sample, around 72% were seen once. The origin of this receptor is a woman aged 80 or over with acute or convalescent COVID-19. The material sequenced was peripheral blood. The J gene is TRBJ1-3, the V gene TRBV9; D possibly corresponds to TRBD1 (5 bases). The CDR3 DNA follows: TGTGCCAGCAGCGTAGACCTCAGGGAAGGAAACACCATATATTTT. The encoded protein is CASSVDLREGNTIYF.